This TCR beta chain appears in the sequencing data of a study of blood T cells in healthy people across ages. The second PCR ran roughly 6 to 12 cycles with a sample-barcoded 5' primer and J-beta primers. The template-switch adaptor, which had 12 random nucleotides, put a tag on each cDNA molecule. One entry per CDR3 protein results from TCRdb running MiXCR on the 5' RACE reads. The table records about 640,000 distinct CDR3 sequences, about 54% of them present only once. As concerns this clonotype: The target antigen is unknown.

V was pared by 4 bases and J by 1 base, with 8 bases between. CDR1 and CDR2 (germline): LGHDT, YNNKEL (reference sequence). The CDR3 consists of 14 residues. Study-level points and caveats: Higher naive T cell percentage went strongly together with higher TCR beta diversity.

Per sample, extraction of total RNA gave at least 5 micrograms in every case. The chain carries TRBV3-1 and TRBJ2-4, with D hard to call. This clonotype originated in a man aged 60-69 years in good health. Sequencing used blood. Here the CDR3 DNA reads TGTGCCAGCAGCCGATCGAGGGCCAAAAACATTCAGTACTTC. It is translated as CASSRSRAKNIQYF.